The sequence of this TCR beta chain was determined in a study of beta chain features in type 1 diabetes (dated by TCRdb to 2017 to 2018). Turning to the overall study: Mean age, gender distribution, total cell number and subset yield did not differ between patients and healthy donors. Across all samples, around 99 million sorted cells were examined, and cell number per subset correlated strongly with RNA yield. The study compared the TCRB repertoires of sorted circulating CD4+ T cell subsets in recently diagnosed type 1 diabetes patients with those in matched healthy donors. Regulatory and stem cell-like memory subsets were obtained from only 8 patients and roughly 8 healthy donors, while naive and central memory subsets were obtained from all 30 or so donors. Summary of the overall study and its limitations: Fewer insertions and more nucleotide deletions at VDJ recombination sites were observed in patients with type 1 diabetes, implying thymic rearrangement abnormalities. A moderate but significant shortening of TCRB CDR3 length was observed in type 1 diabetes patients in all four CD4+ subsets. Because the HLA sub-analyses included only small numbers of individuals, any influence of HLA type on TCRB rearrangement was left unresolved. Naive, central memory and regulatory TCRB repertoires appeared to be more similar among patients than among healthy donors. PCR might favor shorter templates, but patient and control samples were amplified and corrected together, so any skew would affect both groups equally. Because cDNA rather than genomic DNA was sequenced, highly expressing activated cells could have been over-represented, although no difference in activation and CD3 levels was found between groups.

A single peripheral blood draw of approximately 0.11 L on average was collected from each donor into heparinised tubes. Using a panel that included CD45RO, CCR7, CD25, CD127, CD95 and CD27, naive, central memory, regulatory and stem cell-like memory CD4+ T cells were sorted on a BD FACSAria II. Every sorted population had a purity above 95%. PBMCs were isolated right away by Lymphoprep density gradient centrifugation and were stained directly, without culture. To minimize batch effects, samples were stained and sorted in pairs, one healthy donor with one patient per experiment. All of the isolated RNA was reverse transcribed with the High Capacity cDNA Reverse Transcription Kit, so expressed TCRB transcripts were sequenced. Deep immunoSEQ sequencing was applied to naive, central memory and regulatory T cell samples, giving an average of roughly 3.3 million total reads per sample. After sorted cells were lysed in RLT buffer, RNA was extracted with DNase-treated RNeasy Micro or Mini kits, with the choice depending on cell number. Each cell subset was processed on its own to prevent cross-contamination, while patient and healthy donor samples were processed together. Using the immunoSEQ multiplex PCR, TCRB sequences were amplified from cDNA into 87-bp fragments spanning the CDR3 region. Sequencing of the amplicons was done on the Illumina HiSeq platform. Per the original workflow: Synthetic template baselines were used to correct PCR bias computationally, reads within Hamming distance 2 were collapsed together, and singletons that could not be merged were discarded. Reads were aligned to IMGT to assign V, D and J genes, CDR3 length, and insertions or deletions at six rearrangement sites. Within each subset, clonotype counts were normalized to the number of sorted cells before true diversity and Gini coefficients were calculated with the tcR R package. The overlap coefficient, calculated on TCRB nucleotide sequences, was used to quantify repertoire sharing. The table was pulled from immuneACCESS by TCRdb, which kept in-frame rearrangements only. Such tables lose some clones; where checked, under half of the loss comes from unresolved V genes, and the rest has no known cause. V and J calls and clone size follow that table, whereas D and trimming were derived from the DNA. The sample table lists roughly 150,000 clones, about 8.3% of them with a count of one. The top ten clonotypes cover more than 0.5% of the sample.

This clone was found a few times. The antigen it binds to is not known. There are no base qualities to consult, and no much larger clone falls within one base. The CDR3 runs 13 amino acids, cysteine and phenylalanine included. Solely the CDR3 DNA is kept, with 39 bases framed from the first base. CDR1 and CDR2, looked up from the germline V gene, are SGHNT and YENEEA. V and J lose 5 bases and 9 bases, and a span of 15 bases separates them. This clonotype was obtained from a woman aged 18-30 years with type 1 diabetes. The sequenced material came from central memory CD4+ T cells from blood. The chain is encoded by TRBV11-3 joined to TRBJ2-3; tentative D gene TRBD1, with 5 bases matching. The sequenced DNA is TGTGCCAGCAGCCCCAGGGCGAGAGACACGCAGTATTTT. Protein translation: CASSPRARDTQYF.